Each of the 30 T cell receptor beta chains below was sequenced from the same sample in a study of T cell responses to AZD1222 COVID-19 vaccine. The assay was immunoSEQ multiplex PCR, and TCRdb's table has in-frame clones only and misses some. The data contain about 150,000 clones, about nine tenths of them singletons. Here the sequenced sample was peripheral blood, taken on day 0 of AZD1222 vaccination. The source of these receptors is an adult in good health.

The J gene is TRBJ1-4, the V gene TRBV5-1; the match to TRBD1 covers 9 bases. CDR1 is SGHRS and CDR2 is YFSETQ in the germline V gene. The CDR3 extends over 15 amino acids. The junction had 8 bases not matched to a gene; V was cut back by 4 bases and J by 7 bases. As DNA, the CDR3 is TGCGCCAGCAGCAACGCGGGACAGGGCTCTGAAAAACTGTTTTTT. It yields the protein CASSNAGQGSEKLFF.

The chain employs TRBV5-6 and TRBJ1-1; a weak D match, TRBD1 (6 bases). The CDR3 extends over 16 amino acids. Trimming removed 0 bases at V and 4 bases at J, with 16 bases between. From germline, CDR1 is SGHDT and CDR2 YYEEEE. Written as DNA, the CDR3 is TGTGCCAGCAGCTTGGTGTTCCAGGGGCGCGGCACTGAAGCTTTCTTT. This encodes CASSLVFQGRGTEAFF. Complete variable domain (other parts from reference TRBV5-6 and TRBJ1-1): DAGVTQSPTHLIKTRGQQVTLRCSPKSGHDTVSWYQQALGQGPQFIFQYYEEEERQRGNFPDRFSGHQFPNYSSELNVNALLLGDSALYLCASSLVFQGRGTEAFFGQGTRLTVV.

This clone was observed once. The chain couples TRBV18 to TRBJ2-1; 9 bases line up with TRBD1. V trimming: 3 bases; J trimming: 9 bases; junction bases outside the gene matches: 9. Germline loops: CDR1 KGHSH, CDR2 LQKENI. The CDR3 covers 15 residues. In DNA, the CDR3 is TGTGCCAGCTCACCCGGACAGGGGTGGGTTGGTGAGCAGTTCTTC. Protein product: CASSPGQGWVGEQFF.

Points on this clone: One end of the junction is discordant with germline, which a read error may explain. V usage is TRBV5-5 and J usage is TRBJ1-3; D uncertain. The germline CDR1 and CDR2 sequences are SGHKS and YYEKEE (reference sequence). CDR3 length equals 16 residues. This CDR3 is CASSPWEGPSGNTIYF. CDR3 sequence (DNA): TGTGCCAGCAGCCCATGGGAGGGCCCTTCTGGGAACACCATATATTTT.

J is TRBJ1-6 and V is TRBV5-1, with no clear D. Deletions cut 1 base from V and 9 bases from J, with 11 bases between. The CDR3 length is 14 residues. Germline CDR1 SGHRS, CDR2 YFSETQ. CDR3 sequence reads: CASSLNSISSPLHF. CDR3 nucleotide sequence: TGCGCCAGCAGCTTGAACTCCATCAGTTCACCCCTCCACTTT.

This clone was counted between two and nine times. CDR3 DNA: TGTGCCAGCAGCCAATCGAGGCAGGGGAGAACATACAATGAGCAGTTCTTC. Translating it yields CASSQSRQGRTYNEQFF. The chain couples TRBV16 to TRBJ2-1, with D tentatively TRBD1 (6 bases). V lost 0 bases and J lost 4, with 16 bases in between. Germline lookup yields CDR1 KGHSY and CDR2 FQNENV. CDR3 length: 17 amino acids.

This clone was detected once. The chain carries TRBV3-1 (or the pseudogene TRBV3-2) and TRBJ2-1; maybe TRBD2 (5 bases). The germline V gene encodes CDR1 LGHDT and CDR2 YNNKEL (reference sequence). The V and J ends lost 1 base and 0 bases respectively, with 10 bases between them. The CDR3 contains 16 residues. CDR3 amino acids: CASSQGERSSYNEQFF. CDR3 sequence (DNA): TGTGCCAGCAGCCAAGGGGAGCGATCCTCCTACAATGAGCAGTTCTTC.

The CDR3, as DNA: TGTGCCAGCAGCAGAAGGAGACGAGGCTACACCTTC. Amino acid sequence: CASSRRRRGYTF. The V call is TRBV21-1, the J call TRBJ1-2. TRBV21-1 constitutes a pseudogene. This CDR3 is 12 amino acids long.

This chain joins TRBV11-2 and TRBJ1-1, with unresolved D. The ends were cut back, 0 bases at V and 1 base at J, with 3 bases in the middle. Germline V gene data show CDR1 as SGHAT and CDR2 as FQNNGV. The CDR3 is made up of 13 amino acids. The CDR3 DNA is TGTGCCAGCAGCTTAGAAGAGAACACTGAAGCTTTCTTT. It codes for CASSLEENTEAFF.

DNA for the CDR3: TGTGCCAGCAGCTTAAGGGAGGCTCCCCTGAGTGACTACACCTTC. Translated: CASSLREAPLSDYTF. The chain carries TRBV7-3 and TRBJ1-2; D not certain. V was trimmed by 1 base and J by 10 bases, leaving 19 bases between them. Germline-derived CDR1 and CDR2 are SGHTA and FQGTGA. The CDR3 is made up of 15 amino acids.

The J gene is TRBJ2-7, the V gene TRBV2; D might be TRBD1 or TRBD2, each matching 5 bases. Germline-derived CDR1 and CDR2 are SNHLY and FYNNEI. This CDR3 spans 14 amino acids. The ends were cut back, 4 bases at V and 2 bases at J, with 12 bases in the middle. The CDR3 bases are TGTGCCAGCAGTGTCTCCAGGGACGCCTACGAGCAGTACTTC. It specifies CASSVSRDAYEQYF.

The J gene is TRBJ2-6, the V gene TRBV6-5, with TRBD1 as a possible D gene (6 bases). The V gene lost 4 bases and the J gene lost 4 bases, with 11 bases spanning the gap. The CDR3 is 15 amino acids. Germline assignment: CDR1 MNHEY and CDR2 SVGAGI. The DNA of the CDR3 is TGTGCCAGCAGTTTAACAGGGTCCGGGGCCAACGTCCTGACTTTC. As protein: CASSLTGSGANVLTF.

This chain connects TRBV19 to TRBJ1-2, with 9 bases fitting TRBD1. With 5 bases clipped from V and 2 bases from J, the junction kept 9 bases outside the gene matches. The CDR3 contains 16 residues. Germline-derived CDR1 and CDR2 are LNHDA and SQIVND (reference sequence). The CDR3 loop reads CASSDPGQGMNYGYTF. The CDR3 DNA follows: TGTGCCAGTAGTGACCCGGGACAGGGTATGAACTATGGCTACACCTTC.

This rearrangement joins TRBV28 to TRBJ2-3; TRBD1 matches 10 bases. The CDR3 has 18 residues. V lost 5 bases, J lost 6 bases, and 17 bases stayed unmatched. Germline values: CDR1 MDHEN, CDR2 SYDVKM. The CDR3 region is CASSPYRQGAGPLDTQYF. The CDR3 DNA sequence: TGTGCCAGCAGTCCCTACCGACAGGGGGCTGGCCCCCTGGATACGCAGTATTTT.

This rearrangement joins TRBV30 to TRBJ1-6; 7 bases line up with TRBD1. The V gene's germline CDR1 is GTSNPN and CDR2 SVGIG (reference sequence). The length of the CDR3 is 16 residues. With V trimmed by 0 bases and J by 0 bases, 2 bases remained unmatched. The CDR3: CAWSVWDSSYNSPLHF. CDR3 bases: TGTGCCTGGAGTGTTTGGGACAGCTCCTATAATTCACCCCTCCACTTT.

The CDR3 is CASSFGQGPSGANVLTF. In nucleotides, the CDR3 is TGTGCCAGCAGCTTCGGGCAGGGCCCCTCTGGGGCCAACGTCCTGACTTTC. The V and J genes are TRBV5-4 and TRBJ2-6; possibly TRBD1 for D (5 bases). V was trimmed by 2 bases and J by 0 bases, leaving 12 bases between them. This CDR3 is 17 amino acids long. CDR1 is SGHNT and CDR2 is YYREEE in the germline V gene (reference sequence).

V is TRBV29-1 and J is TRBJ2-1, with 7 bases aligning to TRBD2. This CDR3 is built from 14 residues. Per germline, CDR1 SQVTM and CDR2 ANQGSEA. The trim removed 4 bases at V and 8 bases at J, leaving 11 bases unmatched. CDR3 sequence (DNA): TGCAGCGTTGGATCTAGCGGCCAAGTCCATGAGCAGTTCTTC. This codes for CSVGSSGQVHEQFF.

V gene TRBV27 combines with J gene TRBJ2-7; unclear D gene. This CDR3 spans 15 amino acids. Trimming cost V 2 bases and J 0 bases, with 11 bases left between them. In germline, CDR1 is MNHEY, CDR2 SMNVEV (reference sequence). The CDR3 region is CASSLQPDSSYEQYF. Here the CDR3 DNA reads TGTGCCAGCAGTTTACAGCCGGATAGCTCCTACGAGCAGTACTTC.

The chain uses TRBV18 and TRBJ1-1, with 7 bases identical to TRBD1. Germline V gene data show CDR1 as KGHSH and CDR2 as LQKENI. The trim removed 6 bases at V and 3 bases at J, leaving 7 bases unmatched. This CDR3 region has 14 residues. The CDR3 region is CASSVSTGYTEAFF. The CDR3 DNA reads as TGTGCCAGCTCTGTCTCGACAGGGTACACTGAAGCTTTCTTT.

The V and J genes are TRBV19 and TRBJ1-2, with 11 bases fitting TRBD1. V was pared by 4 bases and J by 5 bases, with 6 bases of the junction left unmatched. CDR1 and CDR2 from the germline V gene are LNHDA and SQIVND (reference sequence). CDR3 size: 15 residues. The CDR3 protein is CASSTGQGVPYGYTF. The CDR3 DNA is TGTGCCAGTAGTACGGGACAGGGGGTCCCATATGGCTACACCTTC.

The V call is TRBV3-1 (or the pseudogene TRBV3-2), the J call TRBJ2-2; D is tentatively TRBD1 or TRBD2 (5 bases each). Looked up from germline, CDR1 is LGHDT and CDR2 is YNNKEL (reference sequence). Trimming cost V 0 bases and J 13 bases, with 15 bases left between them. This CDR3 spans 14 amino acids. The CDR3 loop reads CASSQEGRRLGLFF. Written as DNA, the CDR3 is TGTGCCAGCAGCCAAGAGGGACGGCGGTTGGGGCTGTTTTTT.

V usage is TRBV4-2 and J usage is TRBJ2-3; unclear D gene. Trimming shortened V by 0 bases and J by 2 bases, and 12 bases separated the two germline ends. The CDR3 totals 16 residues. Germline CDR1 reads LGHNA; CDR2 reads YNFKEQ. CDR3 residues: CASSQDELDHTDTQYF. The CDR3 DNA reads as TGTGCCAGCAGCCAAGATGAGCTCGACCACACAGATACGCAGTATTTT.

The CDR3 DNA is TGTGCCAGCAGGGATCTGGGCCCCGCTGAGGACAATGAGCAGTTCTTC. It translates to CASRDLGPAEDNEQFF. J is TRBJ2-1 and V is TRBV7-6; D call uncertain. The CDR3 loop spans 16 amino acids. V lost 6 bases to trimming and J lost 5 bases, with 20 bases between them. Germline V gene data show CDR1 as SGHVS and CDR2 as FNYEAQ.

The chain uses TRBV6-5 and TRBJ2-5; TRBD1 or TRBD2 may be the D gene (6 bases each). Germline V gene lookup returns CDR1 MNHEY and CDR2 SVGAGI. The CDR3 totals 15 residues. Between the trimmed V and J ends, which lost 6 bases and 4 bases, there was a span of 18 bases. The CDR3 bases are TGTGCCAGCAGCCCGGGGTGGGGGGCAGGAGAGACCCAGTACTTC. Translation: CASSPGWGAGETQYF.

The CDR3 protein is CASSHGSNYGYTF. For the CDR3, the DNA is TGCGCCAGCAGCCATGGATCTAACTATGGCTACACCTTC. The chain has TRBV4-1 and TRBJ1-2; D is uncertain. Germline CDR1 and CDR2: MGHRA and YSYEKL. With 3 bases removed from V and 0 bases from J, the gap between germline ends came to 5 bases. This CDR3 has 13 amino acids.

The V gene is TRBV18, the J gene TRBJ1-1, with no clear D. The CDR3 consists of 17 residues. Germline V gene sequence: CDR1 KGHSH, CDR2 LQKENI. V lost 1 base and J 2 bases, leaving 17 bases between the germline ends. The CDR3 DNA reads TGTGCCAGCTCACCACAGGGAGGCGTCGACGGAAACACTGAAGCTTTCTTT. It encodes CASSPQGGVDGNTEAFF.

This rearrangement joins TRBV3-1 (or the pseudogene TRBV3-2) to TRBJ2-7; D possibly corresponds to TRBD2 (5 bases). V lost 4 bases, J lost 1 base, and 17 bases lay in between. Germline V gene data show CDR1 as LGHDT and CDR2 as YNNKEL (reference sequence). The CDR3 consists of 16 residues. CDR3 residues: CASSPRRGPGSYEQYF. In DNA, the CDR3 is TGTGCCAGCAGCCCTAGACGAGGGCCTGGATCCTACGAGCAGTACTTC.

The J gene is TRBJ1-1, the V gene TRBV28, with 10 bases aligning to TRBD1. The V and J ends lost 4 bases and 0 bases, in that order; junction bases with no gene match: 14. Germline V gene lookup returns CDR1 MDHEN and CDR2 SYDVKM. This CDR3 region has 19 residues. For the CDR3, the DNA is TGTGCCAGCAGTTCTTTAAAATGGGGGACAGGGGCTATGAACACTGAAGCTTTCTTT. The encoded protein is CASSSLKWGTGAMNTEAFF.

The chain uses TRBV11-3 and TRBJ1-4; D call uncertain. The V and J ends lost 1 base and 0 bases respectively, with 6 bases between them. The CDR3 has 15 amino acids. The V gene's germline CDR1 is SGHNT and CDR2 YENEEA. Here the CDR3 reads CASSLVGPTNEKLFF. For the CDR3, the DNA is TGTGCCAGCAGCTTAGTAGGGCCAACTAATGAAAAACTGTTTTTT.

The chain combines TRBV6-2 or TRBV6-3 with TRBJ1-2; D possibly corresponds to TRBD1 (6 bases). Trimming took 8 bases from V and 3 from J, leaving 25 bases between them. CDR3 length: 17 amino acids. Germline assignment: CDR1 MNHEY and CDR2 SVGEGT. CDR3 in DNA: TGTGCCAGCGGTTTATTCGGTGGGGGCACGTCTTACTATGGCTACACCTTC. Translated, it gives CASGLFGGGTSYYGYTF.